This T cell receptor beta chain was profiled in a study of OX40 agonist ivuxolimab in advanced cancers. Study summary: Patients assigned to dose escalation were diagnosed with hepatocellular carcinoma, melanoma, renal cell or head and neck cancer.

Regarding the study as a whole: Researchers report that CD8+ T cells had, on average, more expanded clones than CD4+.

As for this clone: Its antigen is not identified.

Sequencing was performed with immunoSEQ multiplex PCR; in TCRdb, only in-frame clones are kept and a portion is missing. The table includes some 69,000 clones, about 89% detected once. This CDR3 has 14 amino acids. Trimming shortened V by 10 bases and J by 13 bases, and 28 bases separated the two germline ends. Germline V gene sequence: CDR1 MDHEN, CDR2 SYDVKM. The chain has TRBV28 and TRBJ1-1; D possibly corresponds to TRBD1 (6 bases). This TCR was sampled from an adult with an advanced solid tumor such as melanoma, head and neck, liver or kidney cancer. Sample: CD4+ or CD8+ T cells sorted from blood, taken in a trial of the OX40 agonist ivuxolimab. CDR3 loop: CATQGTGTTASVFF. The CDR3, as DNA: TGTGCCACCCAGGGGACCGGGACAACGGCTTCGGTTTTCTTT.